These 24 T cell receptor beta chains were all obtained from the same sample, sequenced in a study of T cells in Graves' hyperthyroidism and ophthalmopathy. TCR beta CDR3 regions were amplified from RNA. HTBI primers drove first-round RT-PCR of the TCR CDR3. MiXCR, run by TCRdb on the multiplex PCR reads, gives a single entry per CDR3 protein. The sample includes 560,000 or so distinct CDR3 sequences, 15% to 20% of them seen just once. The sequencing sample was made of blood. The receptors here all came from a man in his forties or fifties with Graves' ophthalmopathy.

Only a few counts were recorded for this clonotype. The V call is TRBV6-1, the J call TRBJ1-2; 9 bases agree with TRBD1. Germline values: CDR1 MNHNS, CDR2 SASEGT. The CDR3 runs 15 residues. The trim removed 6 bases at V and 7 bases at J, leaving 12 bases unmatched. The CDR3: CASSYTGGEVVGYTF. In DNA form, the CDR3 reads TGTGCCAGCAGCTATACAGGGGGCGAAGTTGTTGGCTACACCTTC.

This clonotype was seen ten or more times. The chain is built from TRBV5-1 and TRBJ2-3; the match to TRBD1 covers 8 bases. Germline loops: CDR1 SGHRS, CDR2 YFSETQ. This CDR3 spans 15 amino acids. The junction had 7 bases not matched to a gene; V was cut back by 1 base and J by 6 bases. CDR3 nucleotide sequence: TGCGCCAGCAGCTTGAGGGACAGGCTAATGGATACGCAGTATTTT. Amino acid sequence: CASSLRDRLMDTQYF.

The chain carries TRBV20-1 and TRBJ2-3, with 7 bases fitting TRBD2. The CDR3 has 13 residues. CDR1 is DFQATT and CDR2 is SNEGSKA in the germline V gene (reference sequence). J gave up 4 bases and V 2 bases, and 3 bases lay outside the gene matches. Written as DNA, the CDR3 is TGCAGTGCTAGAAGACTAGCCCCAGATACGCAGTATTTT. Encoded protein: CSARRLAPDTQYF.

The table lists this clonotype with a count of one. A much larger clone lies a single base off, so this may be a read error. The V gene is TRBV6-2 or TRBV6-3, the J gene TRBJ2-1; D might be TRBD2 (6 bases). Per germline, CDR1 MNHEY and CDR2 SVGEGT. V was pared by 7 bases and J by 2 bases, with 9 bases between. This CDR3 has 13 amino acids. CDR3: CASMRDAYNEQFF. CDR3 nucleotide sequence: TGTGCCAGCATGCGGGATGCCTACAATGAGCAGTTCTTC.

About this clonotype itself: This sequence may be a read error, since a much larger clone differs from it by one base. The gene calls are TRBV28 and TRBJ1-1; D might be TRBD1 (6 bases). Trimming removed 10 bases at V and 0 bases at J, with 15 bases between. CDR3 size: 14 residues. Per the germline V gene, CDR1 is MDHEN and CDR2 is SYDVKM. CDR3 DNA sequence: TGTGCCAACAGACTATACAGGGTGAACACTGAAGCTTTCTTT. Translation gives CANRLYRVNTEAFF.

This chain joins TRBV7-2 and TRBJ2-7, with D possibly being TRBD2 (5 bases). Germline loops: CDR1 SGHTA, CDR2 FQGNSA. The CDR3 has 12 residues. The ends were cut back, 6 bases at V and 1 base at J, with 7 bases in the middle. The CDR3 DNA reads TGTGCCAGCAGTCGGACTTCCTACGAGCAGTACTTC. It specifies CASSRTSYEQYF. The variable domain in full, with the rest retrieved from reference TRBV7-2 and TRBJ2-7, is GAGVSQSPSNKVTEKGKDVELRCDPISGHTALYWYRQSLGQGLEFLIYFQGNSAPDKSGLPSDRFSAERTGGSVSTLTIQRTQQEDSAVYLCASSRTSYEQYFGPGTRLTVT.

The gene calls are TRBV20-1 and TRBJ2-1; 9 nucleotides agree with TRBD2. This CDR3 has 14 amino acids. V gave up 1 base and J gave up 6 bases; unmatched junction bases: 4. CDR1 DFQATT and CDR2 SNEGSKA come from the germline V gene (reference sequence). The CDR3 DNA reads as TGCAGTGCTAGAGTGGCGGGAGGGCCCAATGAGCAGTTCTTC. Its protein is CSARVAGGPNEQFF.

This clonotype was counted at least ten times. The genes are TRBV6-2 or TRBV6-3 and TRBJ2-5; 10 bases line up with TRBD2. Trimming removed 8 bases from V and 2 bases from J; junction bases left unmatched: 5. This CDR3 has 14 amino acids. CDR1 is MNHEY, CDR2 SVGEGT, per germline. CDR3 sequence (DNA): TGTGCCAGCGCCCTAGCGGGGGCACAAGAGACCCAGTACTTC. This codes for CASALAGAQETQYF.

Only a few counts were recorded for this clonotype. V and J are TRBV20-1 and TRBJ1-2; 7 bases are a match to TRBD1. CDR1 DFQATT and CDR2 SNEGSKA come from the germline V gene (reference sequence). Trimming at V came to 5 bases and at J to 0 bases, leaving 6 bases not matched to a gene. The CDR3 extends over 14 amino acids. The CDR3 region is CSAAQGNTNYGYTF. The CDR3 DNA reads TGCAGTGCTGCACAGGGGAATACTAACTATGGCTACACCTTC.

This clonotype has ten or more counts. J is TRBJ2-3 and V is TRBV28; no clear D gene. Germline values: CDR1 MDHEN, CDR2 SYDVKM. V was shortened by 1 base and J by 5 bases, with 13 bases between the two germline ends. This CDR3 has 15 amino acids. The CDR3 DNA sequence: TGTGCCAGCAGTTTATTTGGGAATAGGCAAGATACGCAGTATTTT. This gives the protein CASSLFGNRQDTQYF. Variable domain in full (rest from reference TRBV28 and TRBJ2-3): DVKVTQSSRYLVKRTGEKVFLECVQDMDHENMFWYRQDPGLGLRLIYFSYDVKMKEKGDIPEGYSVSREKKERFSLILESASTNQTSMYLCASSLFGNRQDTQYFGPGTRLTVL.

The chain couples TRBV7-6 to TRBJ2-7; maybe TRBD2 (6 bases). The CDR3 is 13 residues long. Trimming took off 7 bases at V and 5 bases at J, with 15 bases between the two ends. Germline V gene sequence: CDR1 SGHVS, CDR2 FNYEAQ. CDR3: CASTTAGSHEQYF. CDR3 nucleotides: TGTGCCAGCACGACCGCGGGGTCGCACGAGCAGTACTTC.

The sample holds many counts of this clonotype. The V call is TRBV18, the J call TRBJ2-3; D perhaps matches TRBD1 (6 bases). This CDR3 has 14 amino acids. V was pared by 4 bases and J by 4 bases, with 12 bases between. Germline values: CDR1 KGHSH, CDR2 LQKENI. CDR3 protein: CASSRLRGPDTQYF. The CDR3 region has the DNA TGTGCCAGCTCACGGCTCAGGGGCCCAGATACGCAGTATTTT. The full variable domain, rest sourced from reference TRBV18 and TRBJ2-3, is NAGVMQNPRHLVRRRGQEARLRCSPMKGHSHVYWYRQLPEEGLKFMVYLQKENIIDESGMPKERFSAEFPKEGPSILRIQQVVRGDSAAYFCASSRLRGPDTQYFGPGTRLTVL.

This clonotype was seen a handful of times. CDR3 nucleotides: TGCAGTGCTAGACAGGGGGCAGGCTACGAGCAGTACTTC. Encoded protein: CSARQGAGYEQYF. The chain recombines TRBV20-1 with TRBJ2-7; 8 bases are shared with TRBD1. The CDR3 sequence is 13 residues long. Germline V CDR1 and CDR2: DFQATT, SNEGSKA (reference sequence). Trimming removed 2 bases from V and 3 bases from J; junction bases left unmatched: 3.

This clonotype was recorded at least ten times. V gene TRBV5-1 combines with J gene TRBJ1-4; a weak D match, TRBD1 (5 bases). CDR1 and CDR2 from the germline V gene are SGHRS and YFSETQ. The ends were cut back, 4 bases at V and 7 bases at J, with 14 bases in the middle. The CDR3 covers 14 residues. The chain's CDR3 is CASSGRGAGEKLFF. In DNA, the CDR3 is TGCGCCAGCAGCGGGCGAGGGGCTGGTGAAAAACTGTTTTTT. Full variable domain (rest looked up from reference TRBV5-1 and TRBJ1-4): KAGVTQTPRYLIKTRGQQVTLSCSPISGHRSVSWYQQTPGQGLQFLFEYFSETQRNKGNFPGRFSGRQFSNSRSEMNVSTLELGDSALYLCASSGRGAGEKLFFGSGTQLSVL.

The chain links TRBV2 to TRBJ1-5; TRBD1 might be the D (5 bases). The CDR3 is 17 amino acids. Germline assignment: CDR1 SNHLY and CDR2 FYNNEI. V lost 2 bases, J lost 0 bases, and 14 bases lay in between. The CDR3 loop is CASSESSGLGSNQPQHF. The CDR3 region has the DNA TGTGCCAGCAGTGAATCTTCAGGGTTGGGTAGCAATCAGCCCCAGCATTTT.

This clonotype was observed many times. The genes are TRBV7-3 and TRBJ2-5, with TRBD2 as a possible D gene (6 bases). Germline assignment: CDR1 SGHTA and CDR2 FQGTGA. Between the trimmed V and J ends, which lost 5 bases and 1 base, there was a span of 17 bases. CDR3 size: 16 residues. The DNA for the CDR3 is TGTGCCAGCAGCCCCCAAGGAGGGTTAGGCCAAGAGACCCAGTACTTC. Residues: CASSPQGGLGQETQYF.

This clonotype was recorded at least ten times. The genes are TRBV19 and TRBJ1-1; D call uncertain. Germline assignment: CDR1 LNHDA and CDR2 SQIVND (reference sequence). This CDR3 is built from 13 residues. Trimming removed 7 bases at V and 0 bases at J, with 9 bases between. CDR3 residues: CASNRRLNTEAFF. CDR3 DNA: TGTGCCAGTAACAGACGGCTGAACACTGAAGCTTTCTTT.

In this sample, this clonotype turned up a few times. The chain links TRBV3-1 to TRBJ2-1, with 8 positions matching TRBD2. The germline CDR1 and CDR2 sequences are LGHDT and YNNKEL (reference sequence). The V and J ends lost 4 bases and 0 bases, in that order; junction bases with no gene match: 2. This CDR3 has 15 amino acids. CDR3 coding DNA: TGTGCCAGCAGCCGGAGCGGGGGCTCCTACAATGAGCAGTTCTTC. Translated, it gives CASSRSGGSYNEQFF.

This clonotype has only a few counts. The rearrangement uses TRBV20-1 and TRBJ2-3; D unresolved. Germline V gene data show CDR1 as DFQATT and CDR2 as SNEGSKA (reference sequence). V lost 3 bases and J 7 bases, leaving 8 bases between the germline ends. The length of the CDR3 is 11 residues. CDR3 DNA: TGCAGTGCTAGCCAGCAAAATACGCAGTATTTT. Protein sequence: CSASQQNTQYF.

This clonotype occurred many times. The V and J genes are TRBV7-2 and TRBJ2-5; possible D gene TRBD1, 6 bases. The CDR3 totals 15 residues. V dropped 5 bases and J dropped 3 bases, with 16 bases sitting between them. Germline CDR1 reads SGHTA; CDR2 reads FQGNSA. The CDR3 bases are TGTGCCAGCAGCCAGAGATGGGACACCGAAGAGACCCAGTACTTC. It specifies CASSQRWDTEETQYF. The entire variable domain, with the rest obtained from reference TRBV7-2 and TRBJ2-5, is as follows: GAGVSQSPSNKVTEKGKDVELRCDPISGHTALYWYRQSLGQGLEFLIYFQGNSAPDKSGLPSDRFSAERTGGSVSTLTIQRTQQEDSAVYLCASSQRWDTEETQYFGPGTRLLVL.

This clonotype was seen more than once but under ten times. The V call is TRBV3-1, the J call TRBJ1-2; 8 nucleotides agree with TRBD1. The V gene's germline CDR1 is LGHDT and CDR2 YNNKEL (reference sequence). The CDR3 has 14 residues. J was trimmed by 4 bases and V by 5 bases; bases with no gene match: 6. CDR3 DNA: TGTGCCAGCAGCGACTACAGGGGGACCTATGGCTACACCTTC. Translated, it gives CASSDYRGTYGYTF.

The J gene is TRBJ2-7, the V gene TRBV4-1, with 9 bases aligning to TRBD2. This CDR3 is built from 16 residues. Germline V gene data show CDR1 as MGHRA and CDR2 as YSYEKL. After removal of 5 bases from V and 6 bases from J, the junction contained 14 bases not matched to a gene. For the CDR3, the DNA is TGCGCCAGCAGCGCTCGAACCCAGGGACTAGCTGGCGAGCAGTACTTC. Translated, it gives CASSARTQGLAGEQYF.

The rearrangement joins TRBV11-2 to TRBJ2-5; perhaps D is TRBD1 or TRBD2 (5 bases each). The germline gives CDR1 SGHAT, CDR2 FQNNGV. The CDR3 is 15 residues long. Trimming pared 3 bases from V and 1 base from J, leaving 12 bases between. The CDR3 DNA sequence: TGTGCCAGCAGCTTGGGGCCCGGGATCCAAGAGACCCAGTACTTC. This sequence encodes CASSLGPGIQETQYF.

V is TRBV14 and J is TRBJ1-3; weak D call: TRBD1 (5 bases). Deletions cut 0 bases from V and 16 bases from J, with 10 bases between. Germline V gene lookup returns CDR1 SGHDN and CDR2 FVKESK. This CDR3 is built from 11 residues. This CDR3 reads CASSQEDTLYF. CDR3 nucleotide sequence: TGTGCCAGCAGCCAAGAGGACACCCTCTATTTT. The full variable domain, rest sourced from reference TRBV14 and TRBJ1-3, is EAGVTQFPSHSVIEKGQTVTLRCDPISGHDNLYWYRRVMGKEIKFLLHFVKESKQDESGMPNNRFLAERTGGTYSTLKVQPAELEDSGVYFCASSQEDTLYFGEGSWLTVV.